The T cell receptor beta chain described here comes from a study of response to subunit inactivated influenza vaccine. MiXCR, run by TCRdb on the RT-PCR reads, gives a single entry per CDR3 protein. The table lists roughly 460,000 distinct CDR3 sequences, approximately 11% of them singletons. The V end lost 0 bases, the J end lost 5 bases, and 4 bases lay between the germline ends. Germline values: CDR1 WSHSY, CDR2 SAAADI. The CDR3 is made up of 12 amino acids. This clonotype was found a few times. The chain employs TRBV10-2 and TRBJ1-1, with no clear D. Here the sequenced sample was PBMCs from blood, taken 40 to 50 days after vaccination. The source of this sequence is a man aged 45-65 years who received an inactivated influenza vaccine. The CDR3 region is CASSESQTEAFF. In DNA, the CDR3 is TGCGCCAGCAGTGAGTCGCAGACTGAAGCTTTCTTT.